Listed below are T cell receptor beta chains from one sample, sequenced in a study of control samples from healthy donors and cancer patients. Assay used: immunoSEQ multiplex PCR; TCRdb lists only in-frame clones, some missing. This sample has 140,000 to 150,000 clones, with 91% found just once. The sequencing input was blood. The receptors were sampled from a man aged 25-45 years in good health. Each CDR3 is given without its conserved first and last residue.

>TRBV27|TRBJ1-4|13
ASSLSIGTNEKLF
>TRBV19|TRBJ1-1|10
ASTRGGTEAF
>TRBV18|TRBJ2-2|10
ASSSRPGELF
>TRBV19|TRBJ1-1|11
ASMSRERTEAF
>TRBV15|TRBJ1-4|14
ATRGQGSWGDEKLF
>TRBV7-3|TRBJ2-2|13
ASSYRQGDTGELF
>TRBV7-3|TRBJ2-3|14
ASSLGTGGGTDTQY
>TRBV7-9|TRBJ2-2|12
AGKEEGFSGELF
>TRBV11-1|TRBJ1-1|12
ASSFHSSNTEAF
>TRBV7-2|TRBJ2-7|16
ASSLRFDLGQGIYEQY
>TRBV6-5|TRBJ1-1|10
ASSYSNTEAF
>TRBV6-5|TRBJ1-2|11
ASSQGGYYGYT
>TRBV25-1|TRBJ1-1|12
ASRLTGLSTEAF
>TRBV24-1|TRBJ1-5|12
ATSGAGVGQPQH
>TRBV2|TRBJ2-3|16
ASSEEGTSGGDTDTQY
>TRBV6-4|TRBJ1-5|8
ASSHGGKH
>TRBV2|TRBJ1-6|13
ASSDVGQGDSPLH
>TRBV19|TRBJ2-2|16
ASSTHRTSGLNTGELF
>TRBV19|TRBJ2-2|13
ASRKGLANPGELF
>TRBV20-1|TRBJ1-2|11
SASPSQNYGYT
>TRBV6-5|TRBJ2-7|10
ASRGFVDEQY
>TRBV9|TRBJ2-3|11
ASSGGGPDTQY
>TRBV6-6|TRBJ1-5|12
ASSYSGGNQPQH
>TRBV19|TRBJ1-5|10
ASTSGNQPQH
>TRBV6-5|TRBJ1-1|11
ASSYSDRAEAF
>TRBV9|TRBJ1-6|11
ASSTGGNSPLH
>TRBV5-1|TRBJ2-1|15
ASSYGTSGGAKDEQF
>TRBV6-5|TRBJ1-1|12
ASKHKTINTEAF
>TRBV25-1|TRBJ2-3|9
ASSPLDTQY
>TRBV9|TRBJ1-3|13
ASSARAPGGNTIY
>TRBV29-1|TRBJ1-1|10
SVGRMNTEAF
>TRBV7-8|TRBJ1-2|14
ASSDEFDRGHSGYT
>TRBV30|TRBJ1-5|13
AWSVRGFSNQPQH
>TRBV6-5|TRBJ1-2|12
ASSYRDRVGGYT
>TRBV7-9|TRBJ1-2|12
ASSLGAQGYGYT
>TRBV18|TRBJ1-1|12
ASSPGGLNTEAF
>TRBV30|TRBJ1-2|12
AWSFDRINYGYT
>TRBV28|TRBJ2-5|10
ASSLLQETQY
>TRBV27|TRBJ2-7|12
ASSSQGHAYEQY
>TRBV4-1|TRBJ2-7|14
ASSQVYEGALGEQY
>TRBV5-1|TRBJ2-3|14
ASSFLTGGLTDTQY